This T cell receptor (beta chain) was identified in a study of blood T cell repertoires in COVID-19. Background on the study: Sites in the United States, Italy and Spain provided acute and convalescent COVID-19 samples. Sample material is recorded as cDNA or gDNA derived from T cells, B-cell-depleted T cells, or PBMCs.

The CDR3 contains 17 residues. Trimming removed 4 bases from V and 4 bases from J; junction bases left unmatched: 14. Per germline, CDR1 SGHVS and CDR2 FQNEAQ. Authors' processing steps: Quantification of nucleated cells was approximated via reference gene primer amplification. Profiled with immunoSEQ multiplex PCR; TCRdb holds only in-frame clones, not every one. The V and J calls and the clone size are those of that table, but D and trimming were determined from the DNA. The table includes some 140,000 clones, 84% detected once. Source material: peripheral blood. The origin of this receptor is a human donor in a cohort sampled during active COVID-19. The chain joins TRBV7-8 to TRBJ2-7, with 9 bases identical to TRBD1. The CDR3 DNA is TGTGCCAGCAGCTACCCCGACAGGGGGGGTTTTTCGTACGAGCAGTACTTC. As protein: CASSYPDRGGFSYEQYF.